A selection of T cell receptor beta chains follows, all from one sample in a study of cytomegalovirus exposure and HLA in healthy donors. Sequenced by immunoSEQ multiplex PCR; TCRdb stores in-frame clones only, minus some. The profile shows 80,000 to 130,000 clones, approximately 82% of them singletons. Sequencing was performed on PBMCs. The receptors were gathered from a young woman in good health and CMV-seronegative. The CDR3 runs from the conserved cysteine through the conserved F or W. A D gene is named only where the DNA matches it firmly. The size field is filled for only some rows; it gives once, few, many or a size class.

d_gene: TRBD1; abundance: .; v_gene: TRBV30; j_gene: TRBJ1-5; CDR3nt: TGTGCCTGGAGTGTGACAGGGAGCAATCAGCCCCAGCATTTT; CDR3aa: CAWSVTGSNQPQHF
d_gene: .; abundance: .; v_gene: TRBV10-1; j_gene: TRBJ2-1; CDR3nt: TGCGCCAGCAGTGAGCCGATGGCTGTGGTATGGGGGGATGAGCAGTTCTTC; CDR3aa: CASSEPMAVVWGDEQFF
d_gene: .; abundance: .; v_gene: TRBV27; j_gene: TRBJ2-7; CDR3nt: TGTGCCAGCAGTTTATCCCCTCGACTAGAGCAGTACTTC; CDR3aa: CASSLSPRLEQYF
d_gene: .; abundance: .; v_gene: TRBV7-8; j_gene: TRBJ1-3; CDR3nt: TGTGCCAGCAGCTTTCTGTTGGGAAACACCATATATTTT; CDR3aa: CASSFLLGNTIYF
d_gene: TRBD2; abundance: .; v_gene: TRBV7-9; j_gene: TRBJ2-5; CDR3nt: TGTGCCAGCAGCTTAGGTCTGTCGGGGGGGGCCCTCTTCCAAGAGACCCAGTACTTC; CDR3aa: CASSLGLSGGALFQETQYF
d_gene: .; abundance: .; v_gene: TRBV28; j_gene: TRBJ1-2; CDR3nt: TGTGCCAGCAGTTCCGGCTCCAGGGCACACGGCTACACCTTC; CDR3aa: CASSSGSRAHGYTF
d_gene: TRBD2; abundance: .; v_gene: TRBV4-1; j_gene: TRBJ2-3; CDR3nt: TGCGCCAGCAGCCAAGGGTGGGGGACTAGCGGGGGGGCACGTACAGATACGCAGTATTTT; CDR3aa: CASSQGWGTSGGARTDTQYF
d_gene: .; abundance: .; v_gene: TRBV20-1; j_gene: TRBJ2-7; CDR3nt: TGCAGTGCGTGGATAGGGGGACGGCAGTACTTC; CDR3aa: CSAWIGGRQYF
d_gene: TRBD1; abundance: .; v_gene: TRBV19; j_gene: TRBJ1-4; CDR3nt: TGTGCCAGCCGGGACAGGGCAGGTGAAAAACTGTTTTTT; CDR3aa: CASRDRAGEKLFF
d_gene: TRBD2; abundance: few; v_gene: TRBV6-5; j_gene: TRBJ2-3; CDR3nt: TGTGCCAGCAGAGGACTAGGAGGGAGAGATACGCAGTATTTT; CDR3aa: CASRGLGGRDTQYF
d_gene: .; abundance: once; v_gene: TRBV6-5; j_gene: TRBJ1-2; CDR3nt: TGTGCCAGCAGTTACCGGGAAAACTATGGCTACACCTTC; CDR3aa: CASSYRENYGYTF
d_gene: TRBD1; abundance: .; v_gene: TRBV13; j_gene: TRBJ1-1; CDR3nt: TGTGCCAGCAGCAGGCGGCAGGGGGCGGACACTGAAGCTTTCTTT; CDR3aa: CASSRRQGADTEAFF
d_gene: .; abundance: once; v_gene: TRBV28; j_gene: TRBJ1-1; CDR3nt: TGTGCCAGCAGTTTAGGGAGGACTGAAGCTTTCTTT; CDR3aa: CASSLGRTEAFF
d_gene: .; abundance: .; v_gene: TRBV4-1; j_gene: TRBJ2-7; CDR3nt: TGCGCCAGCAGCCATTCCCAAGGAGGGGGCAGCGAGCAGTACTTC; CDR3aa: CASSHSQGGGSEQYF
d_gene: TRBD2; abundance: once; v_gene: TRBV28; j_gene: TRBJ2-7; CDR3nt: TGTGCCAGCAGTTTATCTCTCGGGAGGAGCTACGAGCAGTACTTC; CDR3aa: CASSLSLGRSYEQYF
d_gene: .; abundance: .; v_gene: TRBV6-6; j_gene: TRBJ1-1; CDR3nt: TGTGCCAGCATCCACGGGTGGGGAGAGACTGAAGCTTTCTTT; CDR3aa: CASIHGWGETEAFF
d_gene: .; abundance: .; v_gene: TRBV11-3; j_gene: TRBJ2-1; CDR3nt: TGTGCCAGCAGCCCCCGGGGGGCGAACCATGAGCAGTTCTTC; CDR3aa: CASSPRGANHEQFF
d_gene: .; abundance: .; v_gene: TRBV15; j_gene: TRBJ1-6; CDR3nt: TGTGCCACCAGCAGGACAGTGGAAAATTCACCCCTCCACTTT; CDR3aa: CATSRTVENSPLHF
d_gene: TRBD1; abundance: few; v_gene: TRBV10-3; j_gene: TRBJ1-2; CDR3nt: TGTGCCATCAGTGAGTCGAGGACAGGGGGGGCCTATGGCTACACCTTC; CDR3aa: CAISESRTGGAYGYTF
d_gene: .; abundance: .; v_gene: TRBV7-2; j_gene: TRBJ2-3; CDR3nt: TGTGCCAGCAGCTTAGAACCGGACAGAGTTACAGATACGCAGTATTTT; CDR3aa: CASSLEPDRVTDTQYF
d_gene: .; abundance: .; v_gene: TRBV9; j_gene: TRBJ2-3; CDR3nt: TGTGCCAGTACTCCCGTGAGCACAGATACGCAGTATTTT; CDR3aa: CASTPVSTDTQYF
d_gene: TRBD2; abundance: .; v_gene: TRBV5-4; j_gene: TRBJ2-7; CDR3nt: TGTGCCAGCAGCCCAGCACCGGGACTAGCGGGAGCCTACGAGCAGTACTTC; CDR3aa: CASSPAPGLAGAYEQYF
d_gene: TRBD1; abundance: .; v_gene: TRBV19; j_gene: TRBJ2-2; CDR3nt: TGTGCCAGTAGGCCGGGACAGGGGGCAGTAGGGGAGCTGTTTTTT; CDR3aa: CASRPGQGAVGELFF
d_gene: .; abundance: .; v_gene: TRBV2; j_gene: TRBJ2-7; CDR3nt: TGTGCCAGCAGTGAGAGTGCCGGCGGATACTACGAGCAGTACTTC; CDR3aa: CASSESAGGYYEQYF
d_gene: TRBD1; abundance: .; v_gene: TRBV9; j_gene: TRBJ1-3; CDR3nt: TGTGCCAGCAGCGCCCAGGACAGGGGGCAGCTTGGAAACACCATATATTTT; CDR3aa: CASSAQDRGQLGNTIYF
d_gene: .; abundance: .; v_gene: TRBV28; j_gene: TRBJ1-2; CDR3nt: TGTGCCAGCAGTTTCTGGAGTGAGGAGACCTTC; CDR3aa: CASSFWSEETF
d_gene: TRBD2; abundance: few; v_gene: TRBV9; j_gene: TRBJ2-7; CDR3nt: TGTGCCAGCAGCGTAGGGGGGGGGAACTACGAGCAGTACTTC; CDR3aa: CASSVGGGNYEQYF
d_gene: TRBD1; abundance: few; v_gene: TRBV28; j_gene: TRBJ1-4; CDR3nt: TGTGCCAGCAGTTTTTTGGGACAGTCTATGGCTAATGAAAAACTGTTTTTT; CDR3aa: CASSFLGQSMANEKLFF
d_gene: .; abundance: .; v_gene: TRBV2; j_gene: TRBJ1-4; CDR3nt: TGTGCCAGCAGGGGGCCTCCAAGACAGGAAAAACTGTTTTTT; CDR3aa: CASRGPPRQEKLFF
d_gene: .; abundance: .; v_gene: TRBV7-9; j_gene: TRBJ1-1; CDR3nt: TGTTCCAGCAGCTTGTCGAACAGGAAGGGGAACACTGAAGCTTTCTTT; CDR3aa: CSSSLSNRKGNTEAFF
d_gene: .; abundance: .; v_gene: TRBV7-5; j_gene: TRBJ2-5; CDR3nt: TGTGCCAGAAGCTTAGTACGTAGCGGGGGAGAGACCCAGTACTTC; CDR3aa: CARSLVRSGGETQYF
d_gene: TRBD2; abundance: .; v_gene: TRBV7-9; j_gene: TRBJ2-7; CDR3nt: TGTTCCAGCAGCTTGGGGGGGTACGAGCAGTACTTC; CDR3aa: CSSSLGGYEQYF
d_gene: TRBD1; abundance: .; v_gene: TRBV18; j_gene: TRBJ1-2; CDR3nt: TGTGCCAGCTCACCACGGGAAGGGACAGGGGGCTACTATGGCTACACCTTC; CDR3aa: CASSPREGTGGYYGYTF
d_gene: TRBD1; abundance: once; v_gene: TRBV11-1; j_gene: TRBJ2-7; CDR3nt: TGTGCCAGCAGCCTACCCACCGGGACAGGGGGCTACGAGCAGTACTTC; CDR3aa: CASSLPTGTGGYEQYF
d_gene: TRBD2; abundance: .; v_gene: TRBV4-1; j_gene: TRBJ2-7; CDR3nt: TGCGCCAGCAGCCAAGCCCCTAGCGGGAGCTTGTACTTC; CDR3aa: CASSQAPSGSLYF
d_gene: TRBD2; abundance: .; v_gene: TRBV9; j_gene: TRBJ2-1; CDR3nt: TGTGCCAGCAGCGTTACTAGCGGGGAGCCATCGTATGAGCAGTTCTTC; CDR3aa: CASSVTSGEPSYEQFF
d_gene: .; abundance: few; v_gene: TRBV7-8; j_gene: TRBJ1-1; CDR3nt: TGTGCCAGCAGCTTTTCCCAGGTGAACACTGAAGCTTTCTTT; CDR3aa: CASSFSQVNTEAFF
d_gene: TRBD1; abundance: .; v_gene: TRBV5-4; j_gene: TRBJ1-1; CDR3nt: TGTGCCAGCACCCGGGGACAGGCGGACACTGAAGCTTTCTTT; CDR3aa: CASTRGQADTEAFF
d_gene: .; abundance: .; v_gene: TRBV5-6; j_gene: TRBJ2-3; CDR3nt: TGTGCCAGCAGCTTGATTCGGACAGATACGCAGTATTTT; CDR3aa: CASSLIRTDTQYF
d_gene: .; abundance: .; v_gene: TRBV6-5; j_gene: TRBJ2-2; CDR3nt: TGTGCCAGCAGCGGACAGAGCCGAGGAGGGGAGCTGTTTTTT; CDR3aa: CASSGQSRGGELFF
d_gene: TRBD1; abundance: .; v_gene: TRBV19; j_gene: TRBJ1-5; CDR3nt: TGTGCCAGTATTGGGACAGGGGTTCAGCCCCAGCATTTT; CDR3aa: CASIGTGVQPQHF
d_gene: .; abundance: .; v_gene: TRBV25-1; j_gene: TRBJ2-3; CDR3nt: TGTGCCAGCAGTGAATTCGGAATATCGGGAGTTCGTACGCAGTATTTT; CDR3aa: CASSEFGISGVRTQYF
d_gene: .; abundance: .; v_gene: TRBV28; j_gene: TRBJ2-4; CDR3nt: TGTGCCAGCAGTTCCGGAGCTTCAGCCAAAAACATTCAGTACTTC; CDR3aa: CASSSGASAKNIQYF
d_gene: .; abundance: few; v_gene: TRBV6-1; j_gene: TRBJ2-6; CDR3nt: TGTGCCAGCAATTTACAGGGTTCTGGGGCCAACGTCCTGACTTTC; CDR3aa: CASNLQGSGANVLTF
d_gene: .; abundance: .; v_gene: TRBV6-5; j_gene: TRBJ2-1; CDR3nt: TGTGCCAGCAGCAAACGTTCAGGGCCGAAAAAGTTCTTC; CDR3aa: CASSKRSGPKKFF
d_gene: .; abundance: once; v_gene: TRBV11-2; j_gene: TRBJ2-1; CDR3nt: TGTGCCAGCAGCTTAGTTGCGGCCTCGGGGTACAATGAGCAGTTCTTC; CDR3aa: CASSLVAASGYNEQFF
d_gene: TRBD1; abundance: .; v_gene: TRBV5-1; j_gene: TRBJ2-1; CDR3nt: TGCGCCAGCAGCCCATGGACAGGGGTGGATGAGCAGTTCTTC; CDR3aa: CASSPWTGVDEQFF
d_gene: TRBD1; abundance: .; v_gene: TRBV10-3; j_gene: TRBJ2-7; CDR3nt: TGTGCCATCAGTGACCCCGCGGGACAGGGTATGTACGAGCAGTACTTC; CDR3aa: CAISDPAGQGMYEQYF